The entry that follows covers one T cell receptor (beta chain) sequence. This clonotype has at least ten counts. Its recognized antigen is unknown. It has no much larger one-base neighbor in the sample; base qualities were not kept. Preparation of the library involved multiplex PCR. Sequencing was performed on an Illumina HiSeq 4000. iRepertoire HTBI primers and Arm-PCR amplification of CDR3 regions were used to construct TCR beta libraries. Before sequencing, the PCR products went through gel purification. In the paper's pipeline: Gene usage analysis of CDR3 amino acid clonotypes used the 55 to 65 TRBV and 14 to 15 TRBJ segments found across samples. COPE and FqMerger were used to merge filtered high-quality paired reads into contigs. BLAST was used to align contigs to the IMGT TRBV, TRBD and TRBJ reference genes, and CDR3 was defined following IMGT. Clonotypes above 0.1% frequency were classified as highly expanded clones. Repertoire diversity was measured by Shannon entropy, and V-J evenness by the Gini coefficient. A clonotype found in more than one individual was treated as public. Using fastp at Q25 and MiXCR, TCRdb reprocessed the public reads and kept productive beta chains. All rows with the same CDR3 protein become a single entry with the most common DNA and genes. These V and J calls derive from TCRdb rather than the authors' analysis. This sample lists around 400,000 distinct CDR3 sequences; about 10% were detected once. Of the sample, 18% is held by the ten largest clones.

This sample's time point label indicates: newly diagnosed GD, antithyroid drugs for less than 3 months. For both TCR sequencing and RNA sequencing, RNA was extracted from PBMCs in TRIzol. The diagnosis of Graves' disease followed American Thyroid Association guidelines. The patients came from an endocrinology department in Xi'an, China. Each patient gave approximately 9.7 milliliters of peripheral blood, collected in an EDTA anticoagulant tube. Ficoll Paque Plus density gradient separation was used to isolate PBMCs, and no further T cell sorting was performed. An Agilent 2100 Bioanalyzer and agarose gel were used to check RNA quality, while a NanoDrop 2000 measured RNA concentration. This entry is derived from a study of regulatory T cells in long-lasting Graves disease (dated by TCRdb to the early 2020s). For the study in its entirety: Newly diagnosed Graves' disease patients had taken antithyroid drugs for less than 3 months. A total of around 35 samples were covered by TCR sequencing, comprising around 13 persistent and roughly 20 newly diagnosed Graves' disease patients. Patients with persistent Graves' disease were compared with patients with newly diagnosed Graves' disease using TCR sequencing and RNA sequencing of peripheral blood. The study took place in China and was registered as a clinical trial. What the research found in general, with its limitations: As a limitation, the authors acknowledged that the small sample size may reduce accuracy. Peripheral blood alone was examined, since thyroid tissue, which constituted the primary lesion, could not be accessed. Only the TCR beta chain was sequenced and analyzed. Persistent Graves' disease patients showed lower TCR Shannon entropy and fewer highly expanded clones than newly diagnosed patients, suggesting clonal expansion. Patients with persistent disease shared more public clonotypes (approximately 2,500) than newly diagnosed patients did (around 930). Preferential use of TRBV28, TRBJ1-2 and TRBJ2-5 was observed in persistent disease, whereas TRBV20-1 and TRBJ2-1 were favored in newly diagnosed disease.

The CDR3 starts with the cysteine, ends with the phenylalanine, and has 13 residues. Only the CDR3 DNA is retained, 39 bases long and in frame from the first base. The germline V gene provides CDR1 SGDLS and CDR2 YYNGEE. V and J are truncated by 1 base and 9 bases respectively, leaving an intervening sequence of 11 bases. These same data were also listed under a study on T cells in Graves' hyperthyroidism and ophthalmopathy. As the second study states: A patient counted as having stable Graves' hyperthyroidism if no progression to ophthalmopathy occurred over 18 months of follow-up. Hyperthyroidism patients were newly diagnosed, had a disease duration of under 2 months, and were aged 18 to 65 years. Any patient with an uncontrolled infection, another autoimmune disease, pregnancy or lactation was excluded. Diagnoses relied on clinical symptoms, serum thyroxine and TRAb, thyroid ultrasound and orbital computed tomography. For the first round of RT-PCR on the TCR CDR3, the HTBI primer set was used together with the Qiagen OneStep RT-PCR kit. Blood samples also contained most of the expanded thyroid clonotypes (frequency above 0.001), which suggests that blood repertoires may reflect thyroid immune responses. In cross-validation, a model built on a 13 V-J signature told ophthalmopathy apart from stable hyperthyroidism with approximately 90% sensitivity and roughly 83% specificity, and in testing the same model reached 80%/75%. In validation, progression to ophthalmopathy was predicted by the model with almost 71% sensitivity and around 76% specificity, a median of approximately 6.5 months before onset. A discovery cohort of roughly 96 patients, approximately 45 with Graves' ophthalmopathy and approximately 60 with stable Graves' hyperthyroidism, was used to find distinguishing TCR V-J signatures. An independent validation cohort of under 20 hyperthyroidism patients and more than 15 patients who later progressed to ophthalmopathy tested prospective prediction of ophthalmopathy. The 100 or so discovery patients were divided at random into training and test sets in a 7:3 ratio. In addition, the study compared T-cell repertoires in thyroid tissue and in blood from several Graves' hyperthyroidism patients. After sampling, hyperthyroidism patients received methimazole starting at 30 mg daily, and ophthalmopathy patients received high-dose intravenous methylprednisolone. Libraries were constructed in a second round of multiplex PCR, after which size selection and purification were performed. Sequencing of the libraries was done on an Illumina HiSeq2000 using paired-end 100 bp reads. Raw data were processed with SOAPnuke, discarding reads with adapters, uncalled bases, mean Phred below 15, or no exact constant-primer or identifier match. High-quality paired reads were merged using COPE v1.2.5, and each unique nucleotide sequence was defined as a clonotype. MiTCR v1.1 was used to align clonotypes to the IMGT TRBV, TRBD and TRBJ reference segments. The analysis included only V-J combinations with a frequency above 0.0001, which together covered 98% to 99.2% of the repertoires. A TCS score was defined as the ratio between F50 (clonal expansion) and ExV (chaos), using BLOSUM62-based TCRdist between CDR3 peptides within each V-J. Welch's t-statistics and random forest reduced 500 to 550 V-J features to fewer than 15, which were used in a naive Bayes classifier (R e1071). Sample size was not statistically predetermined, and investigators were not blinded to group allocation. The paper reports TCR Vbeta CDR3 sequencing of fewer than 150 peripheral blood samples: over 40 ophthalmopathy, 70 to 85 hyperthyroidism and 17 progressor patients.

The chain is encoded by TRBV9 joined to TRBJ1-3, with TRBD1 perhaps the D gene, on 5 matching bases. This clonotype was sampled from a woman between 18 and 29 years old with Graves disease. Donor details come from another sample of the same person, matched by shared clones. The input for sequencing was peripheral blood mononuclear cells (PBMCs), taken at new diagnosis, from a patient treated with antithyroid drugs. In nucleotides, the sequence is TGTGCCAGCAGCGTATCAGCAGGGAGCACCATATATTTT. The resulting protein is CASSVSAGSTIYF.